These 18 T cell receptor beta chains were all obtained from the same sample, sequenced in a study of blood T cell repertoires in COVID-19. TCRdb's table, derived via immunoSEQ multiplex PCR, lists solely in-frame clones and lacks some. The sample has approximately 320,000 clones; 65% to 90% are singletons. The material sequenced was peripheral blood. The receptors shown here come from a human donor in a cohort sampled during active COVID-19.

The rearrangement links TRBV10-3 to TRBJ1-2, with D tentatively TRBD1 (5 bases). This CDR3 has 13 amino acids. Per germline, CDR1 ENHRY and CDR2 SYGVKD. V was cut by 10 bases and J by 2 bases, with 14 bases left in between. This CDR3 reads CATNFGGNYGYTF. The DNA for the CDR3 is TGTGCCACTAACTTCGGGGGGAACTATGGCTACACCTTC.

The sample holds one count of this clone. The CDR3: CASSTRDLRAPLHF. The CDR3 DNA sequence: TGTGCCAGCAGCACCCGGGATTTACGGGCGCCCCTCCACTTT. The chain carries TRBV4-2 and TRBJ1-6; D call uncertain. CDR1 and CDR2 from the germline V gene are LGHNA and YNFKEQ. This CDR3 spans 14 amino acids. The V end lost 5 bases, the J end lost 13 bases, and 18 bases lay between the germline ends.

This rearrangement joins TRBV28 to TRBJ2-7, with 7 bases matching TRBD1. V lost 8 bases, J lost 6 bases, and 10 bases stayed unmatched. Germline CDR1 is MDHEN and CDR2 is SYDVKM. There are 13 residues in the CDR3. The CDR3 here is CASLSTGFSEQYF. The CDR3 DNA follows: TGTGCCAGCCTATCGACAGGGTTTTCCGAGCAGTACTTC.

The rearrangement links TRBV2 to TRBJ2-7; D is perhaps TRBD2 (5 bases). This CDR3 contains 14 residues. Trimming pared 3 bases from V and 3 bases from J, leaving 12 bases between. Germline CDR1 SNHLY, CDR2 FYNNEI. CDR3 nucleotide sequence: TGTGCCAGCAGTGAGGGAGACCTCCACTACGAGCAGTACTTC. It is translated as CASSEGDLHYEQYF.

This chain uses TRBV2 with TRBJ1-4; no clear D. Trimming cost V 6 bases and J 5 bases, with 10 bases left between them. Per the germline V gene, CDR1 is SNHLY and CDR2 is FYNNEI. This CDR3 spans 13 amino acids. CDR3 DNA: TGTGCCAGCAGGGGAGAGGCAAATGAAAAACTGTTTTTT. Protein sequence: CASRGEANEKLFF.

The chain has TRBV18 and TRBJ1-1; D is ambiguous. The germline gives CDR1 KGHSH, CDR2 LQKENI. The V end was cut by 3 bases, the J end by 5 bases, with 10 bases between. CDR3 size: 13 residues. The CDR3: CASSPRRVTEAFF. The CDR3 DNA reads as TGTGCCAGCTCACCCAGGCGGGTTACTGAAGCTTTCTTT.

The rearrangement links TRBV19 to TRBJ2-5; TRBD2 agrees at 13 bases. The J call may not be correct, given that the DNA end is closer to TRBJ2-7. This CDR3 is built from 15 residues. The germline gives CDR1 LNHDA, CDR2 SQIVND (reference sequence). The CDR3 DNA sequence: TGTGCCAGTAGTCCGACTAGCGGGGGGACCTACGAGCAGTACTTC. Its protein is CASSPTSGGTYEQYF.

This rearrangement joins TRBV5-1 to TRBJ1-1; D may be TRBD1 (5 bases). With 1 base removed from V and 5 bases from J, the gap between germline ends came to 9 bases. Germline V lookup: CDR1 SGHRS, CDR2 YFSETQ. This CDR3 has 13 amino acids. CDR3 DNA: TGCGCCAGCAGCTTGATCGGGGGAACTGAAGCTTTCTTT. Its translation is CASSLIGGTEAFF.

This chain connects TRBV4-1 to TRBJ1-1; 7 bases agree with TRBD1. The germline CDR1 and CDR2 sequences are MGHRA and YSYEKL. The junction had 2 bases not matched to a gene; V was cut back by 0 bases and J by 4 bases. The CDR3 covers 14 residues. This chain's CDR3 is CASSQETGRTEAFF. The CDR3 DNA is TGCGCCAGCAGCCAAGAGACAGGGCGCACTGAAGCTTTCTTT.

This chain uses TRBV21-1 with TRBJ1-5. TRBV21-1 represents a pseudogene. The CDR3 contains 17 residues. The DNA for the CDR3 is TGTGCCAGCAGCCCACGCGGGGAGGGGGGGAGCAATCAGCCCCAGCATTTT. Translation gives CASSPRGEGGSNQPQHF.

The chain has TRBV24-1 and TRBJ2-1; TRBD1 agrees at 10 bases. The CDR3 contains 16 residues. Germline assignment: CDR1 KGHDR and CDR2 SFDVKD. V dropped 4 bases and J dropped 4; count of bases not matched to a gene: 6. CDR3 in DNA: TGTGCCACCAGTGAGATACCGGGACAGGGGTACAATGAGCAGTTCTTC. Translating it yields CATSEIPGQGYNEQFF.

This clone was observed a single time. This chain uses TRBV27 with TRBJ1-1, with TRBD1 matching over 7 bases. This CDR3 is 15 amino acids long. Germline CDR1 is MNHEY and CDR2 is SMNVEV (reference sequence). After removal of 5 bases from V and 0 bases from J, the junction contained 6 bases not matched to a gene. CDR3 sequence (DNA): TGTGCCAGCAGTCTTCTCGGGACAGTGAACACTGAAGCTTTCTTT. Translating it yields CASSLLGTVNTEAFF.

The rearrangement links TRBV19 to TRBJ1-1; no clear D gene. The ends were cut back, 7 bases at V and 2 bases at J, with 20 bases in the middle. The CDR3 runs 16 residues. Germline assignment: CDR1 LNHDA and CDR2 SQIVND (reference sequence). CDR3 amino acids: CASTLARAARNTEAFF. The CDR3 DNA reads as TGTGCCAGTACCCTCGCGCGGGCAGCCAGAAACACTGAAGCTTTCTTT.

This chain joins TRBV4-2 and TRBJ1-1, with 7 bases lining up with TRBD1. Germline V gene data show CDR1 as LGHNA and CDR2 as YNFKEQ. The CDR3 consists of 14 residues. Trimming cost V 2 bases and J 1 base; bases outside gene matches: 1. The CDR3, as DNA: TGTGCCAGCAGCCAAAGGACAGGGAACACTGAAGCTTTCTTT. It is translated as CASSQRTGNTEAFF.

This clone appeared a single time. This chain links TRBV11-1 with TRBJ1-1, with D maybe TRBD1 (6 bases). Per the germline V gene, CDR1 is SGHAT and CDR2 is FQDESV (reference sequence). V gave up 3 bases and J gave up 4 bases, with 18 bases separating them. This CDR3 has 16 residues. The CDR3 DNA is TGTGCCAGCAGCTTCGACACGGGGGGCTCGGGCACTGAAGCTTTCTTT. Protein sequence: CASSFDTGGSGTEAFF.

This chain uses TRBV6-5 with TRBJ1-5; no definite D call. V was clipped by 0 bases and J by 3 bases, with 6 bases between them. This CDR3 has 14 residues. Germline assignment: CDR1 MNHEY and CDR2 SVGAGI. CDR3 amino acids: CASSYSENNQPQHF. CDR3 sequence (DNA): TGTGCCAGCAGTTACTCAGAGAACAATCAGCCCCAGCATTTT.

The chain couples TRBV7-3 to TRBJ1-6; D gene unclear. Per germline, CDR1 SGHTA and CDR2 FQGTGA. Between the trimmed V and J ends, which lost 8 bases and 6 bases, there was a span of 11 bases. The CDR3 is 13 residues long. CDR3 region: CASASELNSPLHF. The CDR3 bases are TGTGCCAGCGCTTCCGAACTTAATTCACCCCTCCACTTT. The full variable domain, in which reference TRBV7-3 and TRBJ1-6 provide the parts outside the CDR3, is GAGVSQTPSNKVTEKGKYVELRCDPISGHTALYWYRQSLGQGPEFLIYFQGTGAADDSGLPNDRFFAVRPEGSVSTLKIQRTERGDSAVYLCASASELNSPLHFGNGTRLTVT.

There are a few counts of this clone. This chain joins TRBV5-1 and TRBJ1-5; no definite D call. Germline loops: CDR1 SGHRS, CDR2 YFSETQ. The CDR3 length is 13 residues. The ends were cut back, 2 bases at V and 3 bases at J, with 6 bases in the middle. CDR3 region: CASSLTSNQPQHF. CDR3 DNA sequence: TGCGCCAGCAGCTTAACTTCCAATCAGCCCCAGCATTTT.